The TCR delta chain described here comes from a study of Vγ9Vδ2 T cells in congenital toxoplasmosis (dated by TCRdb to the early 2020s). Looking at the study overall: The diagnosis of congenital toxoplasmosis relied on IgG, IgM and IgA serology, Western blot and an in-house interferon-gamma release assay. At 2 months, TCR sequencing included about 5 infected and approximately ten uninfected infants, and at 1 year it included 3 infected and 4 uninfected infants. In this study, researchers looked at the gamma and delta chain CDR3 repertoires of sorted blood gammadelta T cells, comparing infants congenitally infected with T. gondii against uninfected infants. Sequencing of the repertoires was done on samples from infants at two time points: 2 months after birth and 1 year of age.

On the study overall, not on this receptor specifically: At 1 year of age, repertoire differences between infected and uninfected infants were less clear than at 2 months. Two months was the earliest age with enough suitable sample material for TCR repertoire analysis, so newborn repertoires were not sequenced. Both infected and uninfected infants showed a high prevalence of a public TRGV9 clonotype. At 2 months, infected infants appeared to have fewer N additions in TRGV9 and TRDV2 CDR3s than uninfected infants, particularly in TRDV2-TRDJ1 sequences. Germline-encoded fetal-type TRDV2 CDR3 sequences seemed to be more prevalent in infected than in uninfected approximately 2-month-old infants, with an in utero expansion footprint being suggested.

Unmatched junction bases come to 15, with V trimmed by 2 bases and J by 4 bases. The CDR3 contains 18 residues, cysteine and phenylalanine counted. Only the CDR3 DNA stays, 54 bases, in frame from base 1. Per the germline V gene, GEAIGNYY is the CDR1 and EKD is the CDR2. Mothers of both infected and uninfected infants received the same treatment, using spiramycin and/or pyrimethamine plus sulfadiazine plus folinic acid. All infants, both infected and uninfected, were delivered at term after more than 37 weeks of gestation. About 0.95 mL of blood was turned into PBMCs through Lymphoprep gradient centrifugation, and the PBMCs were then cryopreserved in liquid nitrogen and sent to Belgium. After thawing, the PBMCs were labeled with Zombie NIR viability dye and stained with antibodies against CD3, TCR gammadelta, Vgamma9 and Vdelta2. CD3+ TCRgammadelta+ T cells were sorted on a FACSAria III with a mean purity of around 98%. For each sample, RNA was extracted from some 10,000 sorted gammadelta T cells with the RNeasy Micro Kit. The infants were born to mothers who were enrolled with primary T. gondii infection during pregnancy. The infants' peripheral blood was drawn at an outpatient microbiology and virology center located in Pavia, Italy.

cDNA was made by template-switch reverse transcription with TRGC- and TRDC-specific primers in one tube, using SuperScript II. The TRGC primer was designed for binding to both the TRGC1 and TRGC2 constant genes. Amplification of TRG and TRD was done with the KAPA Real-Time Library Amplification Kit, and AMPure XP beads were used for purification between steps. Index PCR with the Nextera XT Index Kit was used to add Illumina sequencing adapters. An Illumina MiSeq running the V2 300 kit was used to sequence the TRG and TRD amplicons, producing 150 bp paired-end reads. The authors' analysis ran thus. Before any further analysis, FastQC version 0.11.8 was used to check read quality. With MiXCR version 3.0.3, reads were aligned to GenBank TRG or TRD reference genes and CDR3 sequences were built. Default MiXCR settings were used with one exception: TRDD gene segments were assembled from 3 consecutive nucleotides instead of 5. N additions, CDR3 length, J segment length and clonotype sharing between samples were all calculated using VDJtools version 1.2.1. CDR3 sequences that were out of frame or contained stop codons were left out of the analysis. Infant repertoires were assessed for overlap with previously published fetal, cord blood and adult blood Vgamma9Vdelta2 repertoires. TCRdb called clones afresh from the public reads with CATT; identical DNA rows were later merged. The V and J calls reflect TCRdb's pipeline rather than the authors' work. This sample is represented by about a thousand delta-chain clones; under 20% of them were singletons. Around a tenth of the sample lies in the top ten.

This clone is judged large (0.1 to 1%). Its antigen is unknown. Base qualities are not at hand, and no much larger clone is one base apart. The sequenced material came from gamma-delta T cells from blood. The sequence was collected from a child under 10 years old born to a mother with Toxoplasma gondii infection during pregnancy, either congenitally infected or uninfected (not recorded which). The chain uses TRDV2 and TRDJ1; 10 central bases correspond to TRDD3. The sequence in DNA is TGTGCCTGTGACAATTTTTCACTGGGGGATCCCCTCGGCGATAAACTCATCTTT. This gives the protein CACDNFSLGDPLGDKLIF.